This TCR beta chain originates from a study of OX40 agonist ivuxolimab in advanced cancers. The protocol was immunoSEQ multiplex PCR, while the TCRdb copy is restricted to in-frame clones and leaves out a portion. The table has 60,000 to 95,000 clones, roughly 81% seen once; the top ten hold roughly a sixth. In the case of this clone: What it binds is not known.

The V gene lost 0 bases and the J gene lost 2 bases, with 11 bases spanning the gap. This CDR3 comprises 15 residues. CDR1 is SGHRS and CDR2 is YFSETQ in the germline V gene. Regarding the study as a whole: Both blood CD4+ and CD8+ T cells showed clonal growth by week 6 at 0.1 to 3.0 mg/kg. Expanded peripheral T cell antigen specificity was not determined. Some nonresponders also had low normalized T-cell clonal expansion.

This sequence originates from an adult with an advanced solid tumor such as melanoma, head and neck, liver or kidney cancer. The specimen comprised CD4+ or CD8+ T cells sorted from blood, sampled in a trial of the OX40 agonist ivuxolimab. The gene calls are TRBV5-1 and TRBJ1-2; no firm D call. CDR3 protein: CASSLGFSGNYGYTF. In DNA form, the CDR3 reads TGCGCCAGCAGCTTGGGCTTTTCGGGGAACTATGGCTACACCTTC.